Below are 24 T cell receptor beta chains sequenced from a single sample in a study of control samples from healthy donors and cancer patients. Produced via immunoSEQ multiplex PCR; TCRdb's table is partial and in-frame only. The table includes fewer than 95,000 clones, approximately 87% detected once. Sequences were obtained from blood. The receptor set was obtained from a middle-aged woman in good health.

V usage is TRBV5-1 and J usage is TRBJ1-5; D remains ambiguous. CDR1 is SGHRS, CDR2 YFSETQ, per germline. The CDR3 runs to 15 residues. V lost 2 bases and J lost 1, with 10 bases in between. In DNA, the CDR3 is TGCGCCAGCAGCTTAACCGGGGTAAGCAATCAGCCCCAGCATTTT. It is translated as CASSLTGVSNQPQHF.

The CDR3 region is CASSPGTFRSTGYTF. The CDR3 DNA reads as TGTGCCAGCAGCCCAGGGACATTCCGGTCCACTGGCTACACCTTC. V is TRBV7-8 and J is TRBJ1-2, with D perhaps matching TRBD1 (6 bases). Trimming removed 5 bases at V and 7 bases at J, with 20 bases between. This CDR3 region has 15 residues. Germline CDR1 and CDR2: SGHVS and FQNEAQ.

The chain carries TRBV6-2 or TRBV6-3 and TRBJ2-1; weak D call: TRBD2 (6 bases). Germline values: CDR1 MNHEY, CDR2 SVGEGT. The V end was cut by 5 bases, the J end by 0 bases, with 23 bases between. CDR3 length: 19 amino acids. CDR3 DNA sequence: TGTGCCAGCAGTAGAACCGTCGGGACTTCCCACAGCTCCTACAATGAGCAGTTCTTC. Translated, it gives CASSRTVGTSHSSYNEQFF.

The rearrangement links TRBV4-1 to TRBJ2-6; no clear D. This CDR3 is built from 16 residues. Trimming left V 5 bases short and J 0 bases short, with 11 bases between. The V gene's germline CDR1 is MGHRA and CDR2 YSYEKL. In DNA form, the CDR3 reads TGCGCCAGCAGCGTCACAGCATCCTCTGGGGCCAACGTCCTGACTTTC. Amino acid sequence: CASSVTASSGANVLTF.

The chain couples TRBV6-4 to TRBJ2-2, with 8 bases identical to TRBD1. Germline values: CDR1 MRHNA, CDR2 SNTAGT. The CDR3 contains 15 residues. V shed 7 bases, J shed 4 bases, and the junction held 8 bases outside the gene matches. The CDR3 is CASMKTGAGTGELFF. The CDR3 DNA reads TGTGCCAGCATGAAGACAGGGGCGGGCACCGGGGAGCTGTTTTTT.

The chain uses TRBV19 and TRBJ2-1, with TRBD2 matching 7 bases. The V gene's germline CDR1 is LNHDA and CDR2 SQIVND (reference sequence). V was pared by 8 bases and J by 0 bases, with 10 bases of the junction left unmatched. The CDR3 extends over 16 amino acids. The CDR3 nucleotides are TGTGCCAGTTTTTATAGCGGGTTCAGCTCCTACAATGAGCAGTTCTTC. It specifies CASFYSGFSSYNEQFF.

The chain couples TRBV19 to TRBJ2-5; 9 positions agree with TRBD1. Per germline, CDR1 LNHDA and CDR2 SQIVND (reference sequence). CDR3 length equals 15 residues. The trim removed 5 bases at V and 5 bases at J, leaving 9 bases unmatched. The CDR3 here is CASSSPGQGGETQYF. In nucleotides, the CDR3 is TGTGCCAGTAGTTCTCCGGGACAGGGTGGCGAGACCCAGTACTTC.

About this clone: Distinct nucleotide sequences in the sample also encode this CDR3. The V and J genes are TRBV7-2 and TRBJ2-1; D ambiguous. The germline CDR1 and CDR2 sequences are SGHTA and FQGNSA. Trimming stripped 2 bases from V and 0 bases from J, with 2 bases between. The CDR3 extends over 13 amino acids. DNA of the CDR3: TGTGCCAGCAGCTTAATCTCCTACAATGAGCAGTTCTTC. Residues: CASSLISYNEQFF.

This sequence joins TRBV9 and TRBJ2-7, with 7 bases identical to TRBD1. CDR1 and CDR2 from the germline V gene are SGDLS and YYNGEE. CDR3 length equals 14 residues. V dropped 4 bases and J dropped 3; count of bases not matched to a gene: 7. The CDR3 nucleotides read TGTGCCAGCAGCTCCGGACGGACAGGCTACGAGCAGTACTTC. Its translation: CASSSGRTGYEQYF.

The chain combines TRBV5-1 with TRBJ2-7, with 11 bases fitting TRBD2. The CDR3 has 15 residues. V was pared by 0 bases and J by 2 bases, with 1 base of the junction left unmatched. Germline CDR1 is SGHRS and CDR2 is YFSETQ. The CDR3 DNA is TGCGCCAGCAGCTTGGCACTAGCGGGGGCCTACGAGCAGTACTTC. Translating gives CASSLALAGAYEQYF.

The chain joins TRBV6-4 to TRBJ2-1, with D maybe TRBD2 (7 bases). This CDR3 comprises 13 residues. Trimming shortened V by 7 bases and J by 9 bases, and 16 bases separated the two germline ends. Germline values: CDR1 MRHNA, CDR2 SNTAGT. The CDR3 region is CASNEGGHGEQFF. In DNA form, the CDR3 reads TGTGCCAGCAACGAGGGGGGGCATGGTGAGCAGTTCTTC.

The chain has TRBV14 and TRBJ2-7; D call uncertain. This CDR3 has 17 residues. Trimming removed 0 bases at V and 0 bases at J, with 15 bases between. Germline CDR1 is SGHDN and CDR2 is FVKESK. The CDR3 spells CASSQEPAQAISYEQYF. CDR3 sequence (DNA): TGTGCCAGCAGCCAAGAGCCAGCACAAGCAATCTCCTACGAGCAGTACTTC.

The V and J genes are TRBV13 and TRBJ2-6; a possible D gene is TRBD2 (5 bases). Germline lookup yields CDR1 PRHDT and CDR2 FYEKMQ (reference sequence). This CDR3 contains 17 residues. Trimming stripped 4 bases from V and 0 bases from J, with 13 bases between. In DNA form, the CDR3 reads TGTGCCAGCAGCTATTCCGGGAATAACTCTGGGGCCAACGTCCTGACTTTC. This encodes CASSYSGNNSGANVLTF.

The chain uses TRBV7-2 and TRBJ1-6, with D hard to call. The germline gives CDR1 SGHTA, CDR2 FQGNSA. CDR3 length: 13 residues. The ends were cut back, 2 bases at V and 8 bases at J, with 7 bases in the middle. For the CDR3, the DNA is TGTGCCAGCAGCTTATGGGTGGATTCACCCCTCCACTTT. Translated, it gives CASSLWVDSPLHF. Drawing the rest from reference TRBV7-2 and TRBJ1-6, the complete variable domain is GAGVSQSPSNKVTEKGKDVELRCDPISGHTALYWYRQSLGQGLEFLIYFQGNSAPDKSGLPSDRFSAERTGGSVSTLTIQRTQQEDSAVYLCASSLWVDSPLHFGNGTRLTVT.

The chain combines TRBV29-1 with TRBJ1-1; TRBD1 might be the D (5 bases). The CDR3 has 13 residues. The V end lost 7 bases, the J end lost 3 bases, and 15 bases lay between the germline ends. Germline V CDR1 and CDR2: SQVTM, ANQGSEA. CDR3 residues: CSAATQGYTEAFF. In nucleotides, the CDR3 is TGCAGCGCTGCGACCCAGGGTTACACTGAAGCTTTCTTT.

The chain recombines TRBV6-6 with TRBJ1-5, with TRBD1 as a possible D gene (6 bases). Germline CDR1 MNHNY, CDR2 SVGAGI (reference sequence). CDR3 length equals 13 residues. Trimming left V 6 bases short and J 6 bases short, with 12 bases between. The CDR3 nucleotides read TGTGCCAGCAGCTACACAGGGATTCAGCCCCAGCATTTT. Translating gives CASSYTGIQPQHF.

The rearrangement links TRBV5-1 to TRBJ2-1; 9 bases map to TRBD1. The CDR3 runs 16 residues. Looked up from germline, CDR1 is SGHRS and CDR2 is YFSETQ. Losses at the gene ends were 5 bases for V and 6 bases for J; bases not matched to a gene: 12. For the CDR3, the DNA is TGCGCCAGCAGTGGGACAGGGACCTCGATCAGCAATGAGCAGTTCTTC. It codes for CASSGTGTSISNEQFF.

This clone was seen a handful of times. The chain couples TRBV18 to TRBJ1-5, with D hard to call. V was cut by 6 bases and J by 3 bases, with 12 bases left in between. The CDR3 runs to 14 residues. Germline V gives CDR1 KGHSH, CDR2 LQKENI. For the CDR3, the DNA is TGTGCCAGCTCCCCATGGCAGGACAATCAGCCCCAGCATTTT. Protein: CASSPWQDNQPQHF.

V gene TRBV29-1 combines with J gene TRBJ1-3; D is undetermined. In germline, CDR1 is SQVTM, CDR2 ANQGSEA. V shed 3 bases and J shed 5 bases, with 11 bases lying between them. The CDR3 has 13 residues. CDR3 coding DNA: TGCAGCGTTGAGGATTCGGGAAGAAACACCATATATTTT. Translation gives CSVEDSGRNTIYF.

This rearrangement joins TRBV10-1 to TRBJ1-3; D perhaps matches TRBD1 (5 bases). The CDR3 sequence is 15 residues long. Germline CDR1 is WNHNN and CDR2 is SYGVQD (reference sequence). The V gene lost 0 bases and the J gene lost 4 bases, with 10 bases spanning the gap. The CDR3 coding sequence is TGCGCCAGCAGTGAGTCGGTTGGACAAGGAAACACCATATATTTT. Its translation: CASSESVGQGNTIYF.

The chain uses TRBV30 and TRBJ1-1; a weak D match, TRBD1 (6 bases). V was pared by 5 bases and J by 4 bases, with 14 bases between. The CDR3 totals 13 residues. Germline CDR1 reads GTSNPN; CDR2 reads SVGIG (reference sequence). CDR3 amino acids: CAWSGQQATEAFF. Written as DNA, the CDR3 is TGTGCCTGGTCCGGACAGCAGGCCACTGAAGCTTTCTTT.

CDR3 loop: CATMDRGETQYF. Here the CDR3 DNA reads TGTGCCACCATGGACAGGGGCGAGACCCAGTACTTC. The V gene is TRBV24-1, the J gene TRBJ2-5; 9 bases fit TRBD1. The V segment lost 8 bases and the J segment 5 bases; nucleotides outside the gene matches: 2. Germline V gene sequence: CDR1 KGHDR, CDR2 SFDVKD. CDR3 length equals 12 residues.

This chain connects TRBV24-1 to TRBJ1-5; 7 bases align to TRBD1. J gave up 0 bases and V 2 bases, and 12 bases lay outside the gene matches. Germline loops: CDR1 KGHDR, CDR2 SFDVKD. The CDR3 extends over 19 amino acids. CDR3: CATSDSSSTGKFSNQPQHF. DNA for the CDR3: TGTGCCACCAGTGATTCATCTTCGACAGGGAAGTTTAGCAATCAGCCCCAGCATTTT.

This clone was counted a single time. V gene TRBV6-5 combines with J gene TRBJ1-1; D not certain. Germline-derived CDR1 and CDR2 are MNHEY and SVGAGI. The CDR3 loop spans 13 amino acids. Trimming pared 7 bases from V and 4 bases from J, leaving 13 bases between. Here the CDR3 reads CASTGLRPTEAFF. CDR3 in DNA: TGTGCCAGCACCGGGCTTCGTCCCACTGAAGCTTTCTTT.